Shown below are 16 T cell receptor beta chains from a single sample sequenced in a study of shared clonotypes between healthy human individuals. In the naive CD8 group, cells lacked CD45RO and were positively selected for CCR7, so terminally differentiated effector memory CD45RA+ cells were left out. The data were produced by immunoSEQ multiplex PCR, yet TCRdb's version contains in-frame clones alone and is incomplete. The sample consists of about 2.2 million clones, just over 90% of them appearing once. Source material: naive CD8+ T cells from PBMCs. The origin of the receptors is a man younger than 35 in good health. Some clones in this sample may be carry-over from other donors' samples.

The chain recombines TRBV19 with TRBJ1-5; a possible D gene is TRBD1 (5 bases). Germline CDR1 reads LNHDA; CDR2 reads SQIVND (reference sequence). CDR3 length: 16 amino acids. V shed 6 bases and J shed 5 bases, with 20 bases lying between them. CDR3 region: CASSVRVPRVYQPQHF. The CDR3 nucleotides read TGTGCCAGTAGCGTCAGGGTCCCTAGGGTCTATCAGCCCCAGCATTTT.

V and J are TRBV5-1 and TRBJ2-7; TRBD2 matches at 12 bases. Germline values: CDR1 SGHRS, CDR2 YFSETQ. V shed 0 bases, J shed 6 bases, and the junction held 4 bases outside the gene matches. CDR3 length: 15 amino acids. The CDR3, as DNA: TGCGCCAGCAGCTTGGCTAGCGGGAGGGATTCCGAGCAGTACTTC. Translation gives CASSLASGRDSEQYF.

The rearrangement uses TRBV14 and TRBJ1-2; 8 bases fit TRBD1. The CDR3 has 16 residues. Trimming took 2 bases from V and 5 from J; bases not matched to a gene: 10. Germline V gives CDR1 SGHDN, CDR2 FVKESK. CDR3 sequence reads: CASSQFNPDRVYGYTF. CDR3 DNA: TGTGCCAGCAGCCAATTCAATCCGGACAGGGTTTATGGCTACACCTTC.

This chain uses TRBV9 with TRBJ1-1, with D tentatively TRBD1 (6 bases). The germline gives CDR1 SGDLS, CDR2 YYNGEE. The ends were cut back, 4 bases at V and 1 base at J, with 14 bases in the middle. The CDR3 totals 15 residues. The CDR3 DNA sequence: TGTGCCAGCAGCCTAGGGGGGACTTCGAACACTGAAGCTTTCTTT. Its protein is CASSLGGTSNTEAFF.

This chain uses TRBV13 with TRBJ1-2; no clear D. The CDR3 has 13 amino acids. Germline V gives CDR1 PRHDT, CDR2 FYEKMQ (reference sequence). Deletions cut 5 bases from V and 6 bases from J, with 13 bases between. As DNA, the CDR3 is TGTGCCAGCAGCCGACGAACCTCGGATGGCTACACCTTC. Protein: CASSRRTSDGYTF.

V and J are TRBV5-1 and TRBJ2-7; D might be TRBD1 or TRBD2, each matching 6 bases. Germline V gives CDR1 SGHRS, CDR2 YFSETQ. The CDR3 consists of 13 residues. V was trimmed by 4 bases and J by 7 bases, leaving 15 bases between them. CDR3 in amino acids: CASSSSGAEEQYF. The DNA for the CDR3 is TGCGCCAGCAGCAGCTCGGGGGCTGAGGAGCAGTACTTC. Combining the CDR3 with reference TRBV5-1 and TRBJ2-7 gives the whole variable domain KAGVTQTPRYLIKTRGQQVTLSCSPISGHRSVSWYQQTPGQGLQFLFEYFSETQRNKGNFPGRFSGRQFSNSRSEMNVSTLELGDSALYLCASSSSGAEEQYFGPGTRLTVT.

The rearrangement uses TRBV4-1 and TRBJ1-4; D is undetermined. Trimming left V 0 bases short and J 7 bases short, with 12 bases between. The CDR3 is 15 residues long. Germline CDR1 MGHRA, CDR2 YSYEKL. The CDR3 region is CASSQESGFGEKLFF. CDR3 nucleotide sequence: TGCGCCAGCAGCCAAGAATCGGGGTTTGGTGAAAAACTGTTTTTT.

This rearrangement joins TRBV19 to TRBJ2-2; 12 bases match TRBD2. The V segment lost 4 bases and the J segment 5 bases; nucleotides outside the gene matches: 8. This CDR3 has 17 residues. The germline CDR1 and CDR2 sequences are LNHDA and SQIVND (reference sequence). The CDR3 spells CASSSGLAGLRTGELFF. In DNA form, the CDR3 reads TGTGCCAGTAGTAGCGGACTAGCGGGGCTTCGAACCGGGGAGCTGTTTTTT.

The V call is TRBV19, the J call TRBJ1-2; unclear D gene. This CDR3 has 14 residues. Germline CDR1 is LNHDA and CDR2 is SQIVND (reference sequence). V lost 7 bases and J 0 bases, leaving 12 bases between the germline ends. The CDR3 DNA follows: TGTGCCAGTACCTCCAGTGGCGCTAACTATGGCTACACCTTC. Its protein product is CASTSSGANYGYTF.

The chain couples TRBV5-6 to TRBJ2-2; 8 nucleotides match TRBD2. Looked up from germline, CDR1 is SGHDT and CDR2 is YYEEEE. V shed 3 bases and J 5 bases; nucleotides not matched to a gene: 3. The CDR3 sequence is 14 residues long. The CDR3 spells CASSSGTRTGELFF. The CDR3 DNA reads as TGTGCCAGCAGCTCAGGGACTAGGACCGGGGAGCTGTTTTTT.

A single count supports this clone. CDR3 DNA: TGTGCCAGCATGTTTCATTTGGAAGCTTTCTTT. Encoded protein: CASMFHLEAFF. The chain combines TRBV6-6 with TRBJ1-1; D uncertain. The CDR3 is made up of 11 amino acids. Germline V CDR1 and CDR2: MNHNY, SVGAGI (reference sequence). Trimming pared 7 bases from V and 8 bases from J, leaving 11 bases between.

The V gene is TRBV5-1, the J gene TRBJ2-3; a weak D match, TRBD2 (6 bases). V was pared by 0 bases and J by 3 bases, with 14 bases between. This CDR3 has 16 residues. Per the germline V gene, CDR1 is SGHRS and CDR2 is YFSETQ. This CDR3 is CASSLGRELGTDTQYF. For the CDR3, the DNA is TGCGCCAGCAGCTTGGGACGGGAGCTTGGGACAGATACGCAGTATTTT.

This clone appeared a single time. The chain employs TRBV7-9 and TRBJ2-7; D possibly corresponds to TRBD2 (6 bases). The CDR3 has 15 residues. Trimming cost V 1 base and J 9 bases, with 19 bases left between them. Germline assignment: CDR1 SEHNR and CDR2 FQNEAQ (reference sequence). CDR3 sequence reads: CASSLEAGRTLGQYF. CDR3 DNA sequence: TGTGCCAGCAGCTTAGAGGCGGGACGGACCCTAGGGCAGTACTTC.

Comments on this clone: Distinct nucleotide sequences in the sample also encode this CDR3. The chain is built from TRBV11-2 and TRBJ2-7; D remains ambiguous. V was shortened by 1 base and J by 4 bases, with 5 bases between the two germline ends. CDR1 is SGHAT, CDR2 FQNNGV, per germline. The CDR3 runs to 12 residues. The CDR3 coding sequence is TGTGCCAGCAGCTTAGTCTGGTACGAGCAGTACTTC. Its protein product is CASSLVWYEQYF.

In this sample, this clone turned up once. The rearrangement uses TRBV7-6 and TRBJ2-3, with 9 bases matching TRBD2. V trimming: 0 bases; J trimming: 4 bases; junction bases outside the gene matches: 11. The CDR3 runs 18 residues. CDR1 is SGHVS and CDR2 is FNYEAQ in the germline V gene. The CDR3 nucleotides are TGTGCCAGCAGCTTAGCCCCGACTAGCGGCACCTGGGCAGATACGCAGTATTTT. This encodes CASSLAPTSGTWADTQYF.

The rearrangement joins TRBV7-9 to TRBJ2-1; 7 positions agree with TRBD2. The V segment lost 5 bases and the J segment 0 bases; nucleotides outside the gene matches: 7. The CDR3 loop spans 16 amino acids. Per germline, CDR1 SEHNR and CDR2 FQNEAQ (reference sequence). CDR3 residues: CASSPAGGSSYNEQFF. CDR3 sequence (DNA): TGTGCCAGCAGCCCAGCGGGCGGGAGCTCCTACAATGAGCAGTTCTTC. Filled out from reference TRBV7-9 and TRBJ2-1, the complete variable domain reads DTGVSQNPRHKITKRGQNVTFRCDPISEHNRLYWYRQTLGQGPEFLTYFQNEAQLEKSRLLSDRFSAERPKGSFSTLEIQRTEQGDSAMYLCASSPAGGSSYNEQFFGPGTRLTVL.